A single sample gave rise to the 10 T cell receptor beta chains below, sequenced in a study of T-cell reconstitution after alpha-beta-depleted transplantation in children. Unique molecular identifiers tagged the TCRbeta library. TCRdb recomputed calls from the PCR reads with MiXCR, one row per CDR3 protein. This sample has roughly 200,000 distinct CDR3 sequences, with roughly 7% found just once. Sample: PBMCs, taken before TCRalphabeta/CD19-depleted stem cell transplant. The origin of the receptors is a boy aged 2-9 years with acute lymphoblastic leukemia, due to receive a stem cell transplant.

This clonotype was seen ten or more times. The V gene is TRBV5-1, the J gene TRBJ1-1, with unresolved D. The V and J ends lost 3 bases and 2 bases respectively, with 11 bases between them. CDR1 SGHRS and CDR2 YFSETQ come from the germline V gene. This CDR3 has 14 amino acids. For the CDR3, the DNA is TGCGCCAGCAGCTGGGATCCGGTCAACACTGAAGCTTTCTTT. It specifies CASSWDPVNTEAFF.

This clonotype was recorded a few times. The V and J genes are TRBV7-2 and TRBJ2-1, with 8 bases fitting TRBD1. CDR1 and CDR2 (germline): SGHTA, FQGNSA. The CDR3 is made up of 16 amino acids. After removal of 2 bases from V and 2 bases from J, the junction contained 5 bases not matched to a gene. CDR3 amino acids: CASSLYGTGPYNEQFF. The CDR3 coding sequence is TGTGCCAGCAGCTTATACGGGACAGGACCCTACAATGAGCAGTTCTTC.

In this sample, this clonotype turned up many times. The rearrangement links TRBV20-1 to TRBJ2-1, with 13 positions matching TRBD2. The germline gives CDR1 DFQATT, CDR2 SNEGSKA (reference sequence). Trimming took 4 bases from V and 0 from J; bases not matched to a gene: 9. The CDR3 covers 18 residues. The CDR3 loop is CSANPGLAGEGSYNEQFF. The CDR3 DNA is TGCAGTGCTAACCCCGGACTAGCGGGAGAGGGCTCCTACAATGAGCAGTTCTTC.

The table lists this clonotype with a few counts. The chain links TRBV7-4 to TRBJ1-2, with 8 bases that match TRBD1. Germline assignment: CDR1 SGHVT and CDR2 SQSDAQ. This CDR3 has 17 residues. Trimming cost V 5 bases and J 8 bases; bases outside gene matches: 19. In DNA form, the CDR3 reads TGTGCCAGCAGCGAGTGGTATCTGGACAGGGCCGGTGTAGGCTACACCTTC. This sequence encodes CASSEWYLDRAGVGYTF.

This clonotype was observed at least ten times. The V gene is TRBV7-2, the J gene TRBJ2-7, with 10 bases aligning to TRBD2. The J segment lost 2 bases and the V segment lost 1 base, leaving 2 bases of the junction unmatched. The germline gives CDR1 SGHTA, CDR2 FQGNSA. The CDR3 is 15 residues long. For the CDR3, the DNA is TGTGCCAGCAGCTTAGGACTAGCGGGCCCCTACGAGCAGTACTTC. Protein: CASSLGLAGPYEQYF.

The chain couples TRBV29-1 to TRBJ2-3; 7 bases match TRBD1. The germline CDR1 and CDR2 sequences are SQVTM and ANQGSEA. The trim removed 7 bases at V and 3 bases at J, leaving 4 bases unmatched. This CDR3 is 12 amino acids long. The CDR3 here is CSGGQFTDTQYF. The CDR3 nucleotides read TGCAGCGGGGGACAGTTTACAGATACGCAGTATTTT.

Ten or more counts support this clonotype. The J gene is TRBJ2-1, the V gene TRBV6-2 or TRBV6-3; D is unresolved. Germline V gene data show CDR1 as MNHEY and CDR2 as SVGEGT. The germline V and J ends were trimmed by 10 bases and 4 bases, with 5 bases remaining between them. The CDR3 sequence is 10 residues long. The CDR3 region is CATQYNEQFF. The CDR3 coding sequence is TGTGCCACCCAGTACAATGAGCAGTTCTTC.

This clonotype was observed at least ten times. The CDR3 nucleotides are TGTGCCAGCAGCTTGGGGGATGCAGTCCCATGGTACTTC. Protein sequence: CASSLGDAVPWYF. The chain combines TRBV5-5 with TRBJ2-7; D unclear. This CDR3 has 13 residues. The germline V and J ends were trimmed by 0 bases and 12 bases, with 16 bases remaining between them. The germline CDR1 and CDR2 sequences are SGHKS and YYEKEE (reference sequence).

This clonotype was observed at least ten times. The chain recombines TRBV29-1 with TRBJ2-5, with 7 nucleotides matching TRBD1. The V gene end was trimmed by 8 bases and the J gene end by 4 bases; junction bases not matched to a gene: 4. Per germline, CDR1 SQVTM and CDR2 ANQGSEA. CDR3 size: 11 residues. CDR3 DNA sequence: TGCAGCATACAGGGGTTAGAGACCCAGTACTTC. Amino acid sequence: CSIQGLETQYF.

The sample holds many counts of this clonotype. The chain combines TRBV12-3 or TRBV12-4 with TRBJ2-5; a possible D gene is TRBD1 (5 bases). Trimming took off 5 bases at V and 2 bases at J, with 9 bases between the two ends. The CDR3 loop spans 13 amino acids. This chain's CDR3 is CASSTTEQETQYF. The CDR3 DNA reads TGTGCCAGCAGTACGACAGAACAAGAGACCCAGTACTTC.